This passage covers 31 T cell receptor beta chains from one sample sequenced in a study of T cell clusters in autoimmune cytopenias. One tube held mixed TRB-A and TRB-B primer pools for touch-down PCR. From its re-call of the multiplex PCR reads, TCRdb lists each CDR3 protein once, without DNA. This sample's table has around 8,000 distinct CDR3 sequences. Each sample's input was around 270 ng genomic DNA, 38,000 or so genome equivalents. These data were also reused for a study on T cell repertoires in aging, cancer and after chemotherapy.

Sample: peripheral blood. These receptors were obtained from a human donor with an autoimmune cytopenia or autoimmune hepatitis (not recorded which).

This clonotype is classed as medium-sized by frequency. The V call is TRBV30, the J call TRBJ1-5. Germline V lookup: CDR1 GTSNPN, CDR2 SVGIG (reference sequence). This CDR3 is 14 amino acids long. The CDR3 loop reads CAWSWGGINQPQHF.

The V and J genes are TRBV27 and TRBJ2-1; TCRdb's assignment of TRBD1 cannot be checked, as there is no DNA. The CDR3 spans 14 residues. The germline V gene has CDR1 MNHEY and CDR2 SMNVEV (reference sequence). This CDR3 is CASRPRGTYNEQFF.

V and J are TRBV10-1 and TRBJ1-2; TCRdb selects TRBD1, and the lack of DNA leaves this call unchecked. The germline V gene encodes CDR1 WNHNN and CDR2 SYGVQD (reference sequence). This CDR3 has 13 amino acids. CDR3 sequence reads: CASSTDRTYGYTF.

The V call is TRBV20-1, the J call TRBJ1-6. There are 17 residues in the CDR3. Germline CDR1 DFQATT, CDR2 SNEGSKA (reference sequence). The CDR3 spells CSATPATESSYNSPLHF.

The genes are TRBV6-1 and TRBJ2-1; TCRdb outputs TRBD1, but without DNA this stays unchecked. The CDR3 contains 18 residues. In germline, CDR1 is MNHNS, CDR2 SASEGT. The CDR3 here is CASSYFPPGRGGRNEQFF.

The chain joins TRBV20-1 to TRBJ2-7; TCRdb's D call of TRBD1 is untestable without DNA. Germline assignment: CDR1 DFQATT and CDR2 SNEGSKA (reference sequence). This CDR3 spans 13 amino acids. The CDR3 reads CSAQRDSSYEQYF.

The chain joins TRBV18 to TRBJ2-1. This CDR3 has 13 residues. CDR1 KGHSH and CDR2 LQKENI come from the germline V gene. The CDR3 region is CASSPLFGNEQFF.

This chain links TRBV20-1 with TRBJ1-2; lacking DNA, the TRBD1 call made by TCRdb goes unchecked. CDR3 length: 13 amino acids. From germline, CDR1 is DFQATT and CDR2 SNEGSKA (reference sequence). CDR3 in amino acids: CSARDLGVGGYTF.

The rearrangement links TRBV20-1 to TRBJ1-6; TCRdb's D call, TRBD1, is unchecked because there is no DNA. Germline CDR1 is DFQATT and CDR2 is SNEGSKA (reference sequence). The CDR3 runs 13 residues. The chain's CDR3 is CSARDRGRSPLHF.

The V call is TRBV10-3, the J call TRBJ1-4; TCRdb picks TRBD1, but there is no DNA to check that call. Looked up from germline, CDR1 is ENHRY and CDR2 is SYGVKD. The length of the CDR3 is 18 residues. CDR3 amino acids: CASRHTLGQGGTNEKLFF.

Judged by frequency, this clonotype is medium-sized (0.01 to 0.1%). J is TRBJ2-7 and V is TRBV30; TCRdb names TRBD1, which stays unverified in the absence of DNA. The germline CDR1 and CDR2 sequences are GTSNPN and SVGIG (reference sequence). The CDR3 runs to 16 residues. The CDR3 sequence: CAWSVFRTGVSYEQYF.

By frequency, this clonotype is medium-sized. The V gene is TRBV30, the J gene TRBJ2-1; with no DNA, the TCRdb D assignment of TRBD2 cannot be verified. The CDR3 consists of 15 residues. CDR1 is GTSNPN, CDR2 SVGIG, per germline (reference sequence). The CDR3 spells CAWGSLAGKNNEQFF. Drawing the rest from reference TRBV30 and TRBJ2-1, the complete variable domain is SQTIHQWPATLVQPVGSPLSLECTVEGTSNPNLYWYRQAAGRGLQLLFYSVGIGQISSEVPQNLSASRPQDRQFILSSKKLLLSDSGFYLCAWGSLAGKNNEQFFGPGTRLTVL.

V is TRBV4-1 and J is TRBJ2-1. The CDR3 is 13 residues long. CDR1 is MGHRA and CDR2 is YSYEKL in the germline V gene. CDR3 in amino acids: CASSQDLRTEQFF.

The chain employs TRBV7-2 and TRBJ2-7; there is no DNA to check the TCRdb D call of TRBD1. Germline CDR1 reads SGHTA; CDR2 reads FQGNSA. This CDR3 spans 16 amino acids. CDR3 protein: CASSFKGSGEGYEQYF.

Judged by frequency, this clonotype is medium-sized. J is TRBJ1-1 and V is TRBV29-1; lacking DNA, the TRBD1 call made by TCRdb goes unchecked. CDR1 and CDR2 from the germline V gene are SQVTM and ANQGSEA. This CDR3 comprises 12 residues. CDR3 sequence: CSGQGASSEAFF. The variable domain in full, completed from reference TRBV29-1 and TRBJ1-1, reads SAVISQKPSRDICQRGTSLTIQCQVDSQVTMMFWYRQQPGQSLTLIATANQGSEATYESGFVIDKFPISRPNLTFSTLTVSNMSPEDSSIYLCSGQGASSEAFFGQGTRLTVV.

CDR3: CAINQPGNTEAFF. The rearrangement links TRBV10-3 to TRBJ1-1. This CDR3 is built from 13 residues. Germline CDR1 ENHRY, CDR2 SYGVKD.

Considering frequency, this clonotype is medium-sized. V and J are TRBV6-1 and TRBJ2-5. In germline, CDR1 is MNHNS, CDR2 SASEGT. The CDR3 loop spans 12 amino acids. The CDR3 is CASSPRWGTQYF.

By frequency, this clonotype registers medium-sized. The rearrangement uses TRBV20-1 and TRBJ2-7; TCRdb's D gene call, TRBD2, goes unchecked for lack of DNA. Germline V lookup: CDR1 DFQATT, CDR2 SNEGSKA (reference sequence). The CDR3 spans 12 residues. The CDR3 protein is CSGTEGNYEQYF.

This chain links TRBV20-1 with TRBJ2-3; checking the TCRdb D call of TRBD1 is not possible without DNA. CDR3 length: 13 residues. Germline CDR1 is DFQATT and CDR2 is SNEGSKA (reference sequence). The CDR3 sequence is CSVLGGDADTQYF.

Its frequency marks this clonotype as medium-sized. The chain has TRBV7-9 and TRBJ2-5; TCRdb calls TRBD1, which cannot be checked without DNA. Per the germline V gene, CDR1 is SEHNR and CDR2 is FQNEAQ (reference sequence). The CDR3 extends over 15 amino acids. The CDR3 protein is CASSLGPGVWETQYF. The variable domain in full, with the rest retrieved from reference TRBV7-9 and TRBJ2-5, is DTGVSQNPRHKITKRGQNVTFRCDPISEHNRLYWYRQTLGQGPEFLTYFQNEAQLEKSRLLSDRFSAERPKGSFSTLEIQRTEQGDSAMYLCASSLGPGVWETQYFGPGTRLLVL.

The chain recombines TRBV6-6 with TRBJ1-5; TCRdb designates TRBD1, a call that cannot be tested without DNA. The germline V gene has CDR1 MNHNY and CDR2 SVGAGI (reference sequence). The CDR3 covers 17 residues. The CDR3 sequence: CASWDSRSRLSNQPQHF.

The chain has TRBV18 and TRBJ2-5; the D gene TCRdb calls, TRBD1, cannot be checked with no DNA. Looked up from germline, CDR1 is KGHSH and CDR2 is LQKENI. This CDR3 comprises 14 residues. CDR3 sequence: CASRQTGMQETQYF.

This chain connects TRBV7-9 to TRBJ1-1. This CDR3 contains 12 residues. CDR1 SEHNR and CDR2 FQNEAQ come from the germline V gene (reference sequence). CDR3 protein: CASSLVSPEAFF.

The chain employs TRBV12-3 or TRBV12-4 and TRBJ1-1. This CDR3 contains 13 residues. CDR3 in amino acids: CASSSQVNTEAFF.

This clonotype is classed as medium-sized (0.01 to 0.1%) by frequency. This chain connects TRBV6-1 to TRBJ1-5; TCRdb returns TRBD1, unconfirmable since there is no DNA. CDR1 is MNHNS, CDR2 SASEGT, per germline. This CDR3 is 15 amino acids long. CDR3 residues: CASSETWGTGQPQHF.

Its frequency marks this clonotype as medium-sized. This chain joins TRBV29-1 and TRBJ2-2; there is no DNA to check the TCRdb D call of TRBD1. This CDR3 is 14 amino acids long. Germline V gene lookup returns CDR1 SQVTM and CDR2 ANQGSEA. CDR3: CSVAATVNTGELFF.

According to its frequency, this clonotype is medium-sized. The V gene is TRBV13, the J gene TRBJ2-2. The CDR3 is 12 amino acids. Germline CDR1 and CDR2: PRHDT and FYEKMQ (reference sequence). The CDR3 here is CASSLESGELFF.

J is TRBJ1-2 and V is TRBV6-5. Germline CDR1 is MNHEY and CDR2 is SVGAGI. The CDR3 covers 15 residues. The CDR3 reads CASSESLASDYGYTF.

The genes are TRBV7-2 and TRBJ1-2; with no DNA, the TCRdb D assignment of TRBD1 cannot be verified. The CDR3 totals 17 residues. Germline lookup yields CDR1 SGHTA and CDR2 FQGNSA. CDR3 amino acids: CASSLKRPTGSPSGYTF.

Considering frequency, this clonotype is medium-sized (0.01 to 0.1%). The CDR3: CASSPSGLALYEQYF. This sequence joins TRBV6-5 and TRBJ2-7; TCRdb outputs TRBD2, but without DNA this stays unchecked. CDR3 length: 15 residues. The germline V gene encodes CDR1 MNHEY and CDR2 SVGAGI.

The V and J genes are TRBV30 and TRBJ2-2. CDR3 size: 11 residues. Germline V gives CDR1 GTSNPN, CDR2 SVGIG (reference sequence). The CDR3 reads CAWASRGELFF.